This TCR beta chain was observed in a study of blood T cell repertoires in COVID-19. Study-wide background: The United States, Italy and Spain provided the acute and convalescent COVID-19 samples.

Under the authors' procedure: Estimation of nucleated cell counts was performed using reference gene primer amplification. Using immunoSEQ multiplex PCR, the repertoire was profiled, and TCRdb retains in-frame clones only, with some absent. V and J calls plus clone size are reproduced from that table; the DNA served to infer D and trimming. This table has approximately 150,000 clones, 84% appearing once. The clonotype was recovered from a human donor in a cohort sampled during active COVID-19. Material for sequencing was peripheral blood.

This chain's CDR3 is CASSIGPPGQGIPQHF. DNA for the CDR3: TGTGCCAGTAGTATAGGACCGCCGGGACAGGGAATCCCCCAGCATTTT. This chain uses TRBV19 with TRBJ1-5, with 9 bases identical to TRBD1. Germline CDR1 is LNHDA and CDR2 is SQIVND (reference sequence). V shed 1 base and J 10 bases; nucleotides not matched to a gene: 11. The CDR3 spans 16 residues.